A selection of T cell receptor beta chains follows, all from one sample in a study of somatic mutations in cytotoxic T cells in rheumatoid arthritis. Repertoires were generated with immunoSEQ multiplex PCR, while TCRdb's copy carries only in-frame clones and drops some. The repertoire holds 13,000 to 15,000 clones, with roughly 70% as singletons. Source material: CD8+ T cells sorted from blood. The receptor source for this set is an adult with rheumatoid arthritis. CDR3s include the opening cysteine and the closing phenylalanine or tryptophan. D genes are given only for firm matches. A clone size is listed for some rows: how often the clone was seen (once, few, many), or a class if it is expanded.

CDR3 protein	CDR3 DNA	CDR3 length	V gene	clone size	J gene	D gene
CASSVDGTNQETQYF	TGTGCCAGCAGCGTAGACGGGACTAACCAAGAGACCCAGTACTTC	15	TRBV9	.	TRBJ2-5	TRBD2
CASSYVSGGGGETQYF	TGTGCCAGCAGTTACGTTAGCGGGGGGGGAGGAGAGACCCAGTACTTC	16	TRBV28	.	TRBJ2-5	TRBD2
CAISEVRVGQPQHF	TGTGCCATCAGTGAGGTCCGGGTGGGTCAGCCCCAGCATTTT	14	TRBV10-3	few	TRBJ1-5	.
CASSQVHSLGETQYF	TGCGCCAGCAGCCAAGTACACAGCCTAGGGGAGACCCAGTACTTC	15	TRBV4-1	.	TRBJ2-5	.
CASSQGSYSNQPQHF	TGTGCCAGCAGCCAAGGCTCATATAGCAATCAGCCCCAGCATTTT	15	TRBV6-5	.	TRBJ1-5	.
CCAGRNTEAFF	TGTTGCGCGGGTCGGAACACTGAAGCTTTCTTT	11	TRBV19	once	TRBJ1-1	.
CASSSGLGADTQYF	TGCGCCAGCAGTTCTGGACTAGGGGCAGACACGCAGTATTTT	14	TRBV4-1	.	TRBJ2-3	TRBD2
CASSLSSQDAYSIYEQYF	TGTGCCAGCAGTTTATCGTCCCAGGACGCTTATTCAATCTACGAGCAGTACTTC	18	TRBV27	.	TRBJ2-7	.
CASSPPWPETQYF	TGTGCCAGCAGCCCCCCCTGGCCAGAGACCCAGTACTTC	13	TRBV7-9	.	TRBJ2-5	.
CASSPLAGPKPDYEQYF	TGTGCCAGCAGCCCCTTGGCAGGGCCAAAGCCCGACTACGAGCAGTACTTC	17	TRBV9	.	TRBJ2-7	.
CASSSYAGAGQPQHF	TGTGCCAGCAGTTCCTATGCCGGGGCAGGGCAGCCCCAGCATTTT	15	TRBV28	.	TRBJ1-5	.
CASRGYEQYF	TGTGCCAGCAGGGGCTACGAGCAGTACTTC	10	TRBV28	.	TRBJ2-7	.
CASSHYGGEQFF	TGCGCCAGCAGCCACTATGGGGGGGAGCAGTTCTTC	12	TRBV4-1	.	TRBJ2-1	.
CASSPWGAEHTDTQYF	TGTGCCAGCAGCCCATGGGGGGCTGAACACACAGATACGCAGTATTTT	16	TRBV7-9	.	TRBJ2-3	.
CASSVDDRGLTEAFF	TGTGCCAGCAGCGTAGATGACAGGGGGCTCACTGAAGCTTTCTTT	15	TRBV9	few	TRBJ1-1	TRBD1
CASSVEDRGEETQYF	TGTGCCAGCAGCGTAGAGGACAGGGGAGAGGAGACCCAGTACTTC	15	TRBV9	.	TRBJ2-5	TRBD1
CASSLDLRQGVGYEQYF	TGTGCCAGCAGCCTAGACCTCCGACAGGGAGTTGGCTACGAGCAGTACTTC	17	TRBV28	.	TRBJ2-7	TRBD1
CASSATGDYNEQFF	TGCGCCAGCAGTGCCACAGGAGATTACAATGAGCAGTTCTTC	14	TRBV10-1	few	TRBJ2-1	.
CALSRGRDTDTQYF	TGTGCCCTCAGCAGGGGGCGGGACACAGATACGCAGTATTTT	14	TRBV6-1	.	TRBJ2-3	TRBD1
CASSAGAATEAFF	TGTGCCAGCAGTGCAGGGGCGGCGACTGAAGCTTTCTTT	13	TRBV2	once	TRBJ1-1	.
CASSSSSETGELFF	TGTGCCAGCAGCTCCTCCTCCGAGACCGGGGAGCTGTTTTTT	14	TRBV13	.	TRBJ2-2	.
CSVVRQEIMNTEAFF	TGCAGCGTTGTGCGACAGGAGATCATGAACACTGAAGCTTTCTTT	15	TRBV29-1	.	TRBJ1-1	.
CASSDPMNTEAFF	TGTGCCAGCAGCGACCCCATGAACACTGAAGCTTTCTTT	13	TRBV7-9	few	TRBJ1-1	.
CASSLDTRITYNEQFF	TGTGCCAGCAGCTTAGACACGCGGATAACGTACAATGAGCAGTTCTTC	16	TRBV7-6	.	TRBJ2-1	.
CASSSTGGPEAFF	TGTGCCAGCAGCTCGACAGGGGGCCCTGAAGCTTTCTTT	13	TRBV7-9	.	TRBJ1-1	TRBD1
CASSVGARAQETQYF	TGTGCCAGCAGTGTGGGGGCTAGGGCCCAAGAGACCCAGTACTTC	15	TRBV6-1	large	TRBJ2-5	.
CASSAWRQYSNQPQHF	TGTGCCAGTAGTGCTTGGAGACAGTATAGCAATCAGCCCCAGCATTTT	16	TRBV19	few	TRBJ1-5	.
CASRTAYEQYF	TGTGCCAGCCGGACAGCCTACGAGCAGTACTTC	11	TRBV6-1	.	TRBJ2-7	.
CASSPGGTGFRTGELFF	TGCGCCAGCAGCCCGGGGGGGACAGGGTTCCGAACCGGGGAGCTGTTTTTT	17	TRBV4-1	.	TRBJ2-2	.
CVASGRETQYF	TGTGTTGCCTCCGGGCGCGAGACCCAGTACTTC	11	TRBV28	.	TRBJ2-5	.
CASSLGRQSGQPQHF	TGTGCCAGCAGTTTGGGAAGACAGTCCGGTCAGCCCCAGCATTTT	15	TRBV28	.	TRBJ1-5	.
CASSLGGLEQYF	TGTGCCAGCAGCCTCGGGGGGCTCGAGCAGTACTTC	12	TRBV7-6	.	TRBJ2-7	.
CASSLRITGGGNEQFF	TGTGCCAGCAGCTTAAGAATAACAGGGGGGGGCAATGAGCAGTTCTTC	16	TRBV7-6	.	TRBJ2-1	.
CASSGTSGGAYNEQFF	TGTGCCAGCTCTGGGACTAGCGGGGGGGCTTACAATGAGCAGTTCTTC	16	TRBV7-8	.	TRBJ2-1	TRBD2
CATSRGRTGGNTEAFF	TGTGCCACCAGCAGAGGACGGACAGGGGGAAACACTGAAGCTTTCTTT	16	TRBV15	.	TRBJ1-1	TRBD1
CASSEYIGQGGNTIYF	TGTGCCAGCAGTGAATATATAGGACAGGGTGGAAACACCATATATTTT	16	TRBV25-1	few	TRBJ1-3	TRBD1
CASHDGSSYNEQFF	TGTGCCAGCCATGATGGGAGCTCCTACAATGAGCAGTTCTTC	14	TRBV6-1	.	TRBJ2-1	.
CASSLEGLSYNEQFF	TGTGCCAGCAGCTTGGAGGGCCTTTCCTACAATGAGCAGTTCTTC	15	TRBV5-5	.	TRBJ2-1	.
CASSSRPSGGDEQYF	TGCGCCAGCAGCTCCCGACCCTCAGGGGGGGACGAGCAGTACTTC	15	TRBV5-1	.	TRBJ2-7	.
CASSLDSRTSPTDTQYF	TGTGCTAGCAGCTTAGACTCCCGGACTAGCCCCACAGATACGCAGTATTTT	17	TRBV7-7	.	TRBJ2-3	TRBD2
CASSASGIIRNTIYF	TGTGCCAGCAGCGCCTCCGGGATTATTAGAAACACCATATATTTT	15	TRBV9	.	TRBJ1-3	.
CASSLVENSGGAYEQYF	TGTGCCAGCAGCTTAGTTGAAAATAGCGGGGGGGCCTACGAGCAGTACTTC	17	TRBV7-9	.	TRBJ2-7	TRBD2
CASSQERGSNEKLFF	TGCGCCAGCAGCCAAGAGAGGGGATCTAATGAAAAACTGTTTTTT	15	TRBV4-1	.	TRBJ1-4	.
CASSELAGGTGELFF	TGCGCCAGCAGTGAACTAGCGGGGGGGACCGGGGAGCTGTTTTTT	15	TRBV10-1	few	TRBJ2-2	TRBD2
CASSQAGGLAGELFF	TGCGCCAGCAGCCAAGCGGGGGGGCTTGCCGGGGAGCTGTTTTTT	15	TRBV4-1	once	TRBJ2-2	TRBD2
CASKSVREETQYF	TGTGCCAGCAAATCGGTTCGGGAAGAGACCCAGTACTTC	13	TRBV28	.	TRBJ2-5	.
CASSQVLSNEQFF	TGCGCCAGCAGCCAAGTCTTGAGCAATGAGCAGTTCTTC	13	TRBV4-1	.	TRBJ2-1	.
CASSLRQGVNNEQYF	TGTGCCAGCAGCCTAAGACAGGGGGTCAACAACGAGCAGTACTTC	15	TRBV7-9	.	TRBJ2-7	TRBD1
CASSLRGGGSNQPQHF	TGTGCCAGCAGTTTAAGGGGGGGAGGGAGCAATCAGCCCCAGCATTTT	16	TRBV28	.	TRBJ1-5	.
CASSPTRLAGGYEQYF	TGTGCCAGCAGCCCTACCCGACTAGCGGGGGGTTACGAGCAGTACTTC	16	TRBV6-6	once	TRBJ2-7	TRBD2
CASSIGELTNYGYTF	TGTGCCAGTAGTATAGGCGAGTTAACTAACTATGGCTACACCTTC	15	TRBV19	.	TRBJ1-2	.